This T cell receptor beta chain was retrieved from a study of neurological immune-mediated disorders. Study observations and caveats: None of the CDR3 amino acid sequences of expanded clones were shared across subjects, and this suggested private repertoires in all groups.

The CDR3 runs to 17 residues. The V gene lost 2 bases and the J gene lost 1 base, with 18 bases spanning the gap. In germline, CDR1 is SGHKS, CDR2 YYEKEE (reference sequence). In its sample, this clonotype was seen many times. The antigen remains unidentified. Each TCR transcript was tagged with a 10-nucleotide random UMI during 5'RACE. TCRdb itself ran the 5' RACE reads through MiXCR, one entry per CDR3 protein. The table lists some 14,000 distinct CDR3 sequences, 10% of them singletons. The unsorted libraries were prepared from 2 million PBMCs (stored at -80 C). The sequencing input was PBMCs. This clonotype was sampled from a middle-aged woman in good health. The J gene is TRBJ1-2, the V gene TRBV5-5, with D unresolved. CDR3 nucleotide sequence: TGTGCCAGCAGCTTTACGACAATGTTCGGCGTTAACTATGGCTACACCTTC. Its translation: CASSFTTMFGVNYGYTF.